This T cell receptor (beta chain) emerged from a study of blood T cell repertoires in COVID-19. Whole-study context: Sites across the United States, Italy and Spain contributed samples from acute and convalescent COVID-19. Sample material is recorded as cDNA or gDNA derived from T cells, B-cell-depleted T cells, or PBMCs.

Seattle cases were enrolled at active infection and followed longitudinally. The CDR3 covers 14 residues. The germline gives CDR1 SGHNT, CDR2 YENEEA. V dropped 3 bases and J dropped 5 bases, with 13 bases sitting between them. In the authors' workflow: Counts of nucleated cells, estimated from reference gene primer amplification, were obtained. The protocol was immunoSEQ multiplex PCR, while the TCRdb copy is restricted to in-frame clones and leaves out a portion. V, J and clone size are taken as reported in that table, and D and trimming were inferred from the DNA itself. The data show roughly 340,000 clones, about 89% seen once.

Sequencing was performed on peripheral blood. The chain links TRBV11-3 to TRBJ2-5, with TRBD2 as a possible D gene (6 bases). This clonotype was sampled from a woman in her twenties or thirties with COVID-19, enrolled during active disease. This CDR3 is CASSFRGGLETQYF. The CDR3, as DNA: TGTGCCAGCAGCTTTAGGGGAGGACTTGAGACCCAGTACTTC.